This T cell receptor (beta chain) was identified during a study of blood T cell repertoires in COVID-19. In the study overall: Acute and convalescent COVID-19 specimens originated in the United States, Italy and Spain. The cDNA or gDNA used as material had been derived from T cells, B-cell-depleted T cells, or PBMCs.

Per the study methods: How many nucleated cells were present was estimated from reference gene primer amplification. Clones were read by immunoSEQ multiplex PCR, and TCRdb kept only the in-frame ones, dropping some. The V and J calls and clone size were taken over from that table, and D and trimming were inferred from the DNA. The sample includes 200,000 to 250,000 clones, 84% of them seen just once. The CDR3 is made up of 15 amino acids. CDR1 LGHNT and CDR2 FRNRAP come from the germline V gene. The V end lost 0 bases, the J end lost 2 bases, and 9 bases lay between the germline ends. The sequenced sample consisted of peripheral blood. The gene calls are TRBV12-5 and TRBJ2-3; D gene ambiguous. The clonotype originates from a woman older than 75 with active or convalescent COVID-19. CDR3 amino acids: CASGLVLGPTDTQYF. In DNA form, the CDR3 reads TGTGCTAGTGGTTTGGTATTGGGCCCCACAGATACGCAGTATTTT.